Below are 31 T cell receptor beta chains sequenced from a single sample in a study of T-cell memory formation after mild COVID-19. TCRdb reprocessed the 5' RACE reads with MiXCR, giving one entry per CDR3 protein. This table holds around 440,000 distinct CDR3 sequences, over 15% found once. The specimen sequenced was PBMCs or a T cell subset sorted from them (not recorded which). The source of these receptors is an adult woman who had mild COVID-19 (a few samples of this study predate the infection). Cell type and time point are not known.

This clonotype was counted only a few times. V gene TRBV20-1 combines with J gene TRBJ2-3; perhaps TRBD1 as D (6 bases). Trimming pared 4 bases from V and 4 bases from J, leaving 12 bases between. There are 13 residues in the CDR3. CDR1 and CDR2 from the germline V gene are DFQATT and SNEGSKA (reference sequence). The DNA of the CDR3 is TGCAGTGCTATGGAAGGGGGAGCAGATACGCAGTATTTT. It is translated as CSAMEGGADTQYF.

The chain has TRBV7-3 and TRBJ2-1; possibly TRBD1 or TRBD2 for D (5 bases each). The CDR3 covers 15 residues. CDR1 and CDR2 from the germline V gene are SGHTA and FQGTGA. Trimming took 2 bases from V and 0 from J, leaving 8 bases between them. The CDR3: CASSLQGDSYNEQFF. The CDR3, as DNA: TGTGCCAGCAGCTTACAGGGAGACTCCTACAATGAGCAGTTCTTC.

This clonotype has only a few counts. The rearrangement links TRBV7-9 to TRBJ1-1; 7 bases agree with TRBD1. This CDR3 has 12 residues. CDR1 SEHNR and CDR2 FQNEAQ come from the germline V gene (reference sequence). V trimming: 5 bases; J trimming: 7 bases; junction bases outside the gene matches: 4. CDR3 nucleotides: TGTGCCAGCAGCCTGACAGGGATTGAAGCTTTCTTT. Residues: CASSLTGIEAFF.

V gene TRBV12-3 or TRBV12-4 combines with J gene TRBJ1-2; D unresolved. V was cut by 7 bases and J by 5 bases, with 17 bases left in between. The CDR3 totals 14 residues. CDR3 in amino acids: CASNLRVSAYGYTF. In nucleotides, the CDR3 is TGTGCCAGCAACCTCCGAGTGTCGGCTTATGGCTACACCTTC.

This clonotype was detected only a few times. V and J are TRBV7-2 and TRBJ1-5; 7 bases match TRBD1. V trimming: 4 bases; J trimming: 4 bases; junction bases outside the gene matches: 4. CDR1 is SGHTA and CDR2 is FQGNSA in the germline V gene. CDR3 length equals 14 residues. CDR3 DNA: TGTGCCAGCAGCTACAGGGGTTGGAATCAGCCCCAGCATTTT. Protein product: CASSYRGWNQPQHF.

CDR3 loop: CASSFEGAGGNTIYF. The CDR3 region has the DNA TGTGCCAGCAGCTTTGAGGGGGCCGGAGGAAACACCATATATTTT. The rearrangement links TRBV13 to TRBJ1-3; 7 positions agree with TRBD1. CDR3 size: 15 residues. V dropped 3 bases and J dropped 4; count of bases not matched to a gene: 6. Germline loops: CDR1 PRHDT, CDR2 FYEKMQ (reference sequence).

In DNA form, the CDR3 reads TGCAGTGCTAGAGGGTCGGGGTCCGGTATCAACACCATATATTTT. It is translated as CSARGSGSGINTIYF. The J gene is TRBJ1-3, the V gene TRBV20-1, with no clear D. The V end lost 1 base, the J end lost 7 bases, and 17 bases lay between the germline ends. Germline loops: CDR1 DFQATT, CDR2 SNEGSKA (reference sequence). The CDR3 runs 15 residues.

The chain carries TRBV6-4 and TRBJ2-3; D might be TRBD1 (5 bases). The length of the CDR3 is 13 residues. V was cut by 2 bases and J by 4 bases, with 7 bases left in between. Germline lookup yields CDR1 MRHNA and CDR2 SNTAGT. This CDR3 is CASSDQGADTQYF. The CDR3 region has the DNA TGTGCCAGCAGTGACCAGGGCGCAGATACGCAGTATTTT.

This clonotype occurred a few times. CDR3 DNA: TGCGCCAGCAGCCGGGTGGACTATCCCAAGAATGAGCAGTTCTTC. This codes for CASSRVDYPKNEQFF. The J gene is TRBJ2-1, the V gene TRBV5-1, with a weak D call TRBD2 (6 bases). Per the germline V gene, CDR1 is SGHRS and CDR2 is YFSETQ. This CDR3 region has 15 residues. V shed 4 bases and J shed 7 bases, with 18 bases lying between them.

This clonotype has more than one count but fewer than ten. CDR3 bases: TGTGCCAGCAGCTTAGCGAAGAGGACAGGTGAGCAGTTCTTC. Translation gives CASSLAKRTGEQFF. The chain employs TRBV7-2 and TRBJ2-1; TRBD1 matches at 7 bases. Unmatched junction bases numbered 5, after V lost 0 bases and J lost 9 bases. The CDR3 has 14 amino acids. The germline V gene encodes CDR1 SGHTA and CDR2 FQGNSA.

J is TRBJ2-7 and V is TRBV7-9; D possibly matches TRBD1 or TRBD2 (5 bases each). CDR1 is SEHNR, CDR2 FQNEAQ, per germline (reference sequence). The CDR3 spans 13 residues. Trimming removed 5 bases at V and 6 bases at J, with 14 bases between. In nucleotides, the CDR3 is TGTGCCAGCAGCCGGGACCCCCTGCGCGAGCAGTACTTC. This codes for CASSRDPLREQYF.

This sequence joins TRBV20-1 and TRBJ2-1; D is unresolved. CDR3 length equals 11 residues. V lost 5 bases, J lost 4 bases, and 6 bases lay in between. Germline CDR1 reads DFQATT; CDR2 reads SNEGSKA (reference sequence). CDR3 DNA sequence: TGCAGTGCTGCCATTTACAATGAGCAGTTCTTC. Residues: CSAAIYNEQFF.

This clonotype showed up just a few times. This chain uses TRBV29-1 with TRBJ1-2; D unresolved. This CDR3 region has 11 residues. With 6 bases removed from V and 2 bases from J, the gap between germline ends came to 7 bases. Germline assignment: CDR1 SQVTM and CDR2 ANQGSEA. The CDR3 sequence: CSVTSNYGYTF. CDR3 DNA: TGCAGCGTCACAAGCAACTATGGCTACACCTTC.

This rearrangement joins TRBV12-5 to TRBJ1-1; D not certain. This CDR3 has 17 amino acids. With 2 bases removed from V and 4 bases from J, the gap between germline ends came to 20 bases. Per the germline V gene, CDR1 is LGHNT and CDR2 is FRNRAP. The CDR3 DNA reads TGTGCTAGTGGTTTGTCCCCCAAGGGTCTTATCAGCACTGAAGCTTTCTTT. Translated, it gives CASGLSPKGLISTEAFF.

The chain has TRBV4-1 and TRBJ2-7, with D possibly matching TRBD1 (6 bases). The length of the CDR3 is 15 residues. The germline CDR1 and CDR2 sequences are MGHRA and YSYEKL. The V end was cut by 1 base, the J end by 3 bases, with 13 bases between. This chain's CDR3 is CASSQGDKSIYEQYF. The CDR3 DNA reads TGCGCCAGCAGCCAAGGGGACAAGTCAATCTACGAGCAGTACTTC.

Turning to this clonotype: Its ends do not fully match the called genes, so a read error is possible. The chain uses TRBV12-3 or TRBV12-4 and TRBJ2-7; a possible D gene is TRBD2 (6 bases). The CDR3 contains 16 residues. The DNA for the CDR3 is TGTGCCAGCAGGTTAGGTGGCGGGATGGTTGACTACGAGCAGTACTTC. Amino acid sequence: CASRLGGGMVDYEQYF.

Only a few counts were recorded for this clonotype. The chain has TRBV7-9 and TRBJ2-3, with TRBD1 matching over 7 bases. The CDR3 runs 18 residues. V lost 5 bases, J lost 3 bases, and 17 bases stayed unmatched. Germline CDR1 reads SEHNR; CDR2 reads FQNEAQ (reference sequence). The chain's CDR3 is CASSRPSDRSLTTDTQYF. DNA for the CDR3: TGTGCCAGCAGCCGGCCCTCGGACAGGTCGCTGACTACAGATACGCAGTATTTT. Combining the CDR3 with reference TRBV7-9 and TRBJ2-3 gives the whole variable domain DTGVSQNPRHKITKRGQNVTFRCDPISEHNRLYWYRQTLGQGPEFLTYFQNEAQLEKSRLLSDRFSAERPKGSFSTLEIQRTEQGDSAMYLCASSRPSDRSLTTDTQYFGPGTRLTVL.

This chain connects TRBV20-1 to TRBJ2-2; 7 bases are a match to TRBD2. CDR3 size: 15 residues. After removal of 0 bases from V and 3 bases from J, the junction contained 4 bases not matched to a gene. Germline CDR1 DFQATT, CDR2 SNEGSKA (reference sequence). The CDR3 is CSARELAGDTGELFF. CDR3 nucleotide sequence: TGCAGTGCTAGAGAGCTGGCGGGGGACACCGGGGAGCTGTTTTTT.

This clonotype was recorded a few times. This chain links TRBV2 with TRBJ2-2; TRBD2 might be the D (7 bases). The V end lost 6 bases, the J end lost 4 bases, and 12 bases lay between the germline ends. This CDR3 region has 14 residues. Germline V gene sequence: CDR1 SNHLY, CDR2 FYNNEI. The CDR3 coding sequence is TGTGCCAGCAGAGGGGGGGACCTCACCGGGGAGCTGTTTTTT. It specifies CASRGGDLTGELFF. The full variable domain, with the rest looked up from reference TRBV2 and TRBJ2-2, is EPEVTQTPSHQVTQMGQEVILRCVPISNHLYFYWYRQILGQKVEFLVSFYNNEISEKSEIFDDQFSVERPDGSNFTLKIRSTKLEDSAMYFCASRGGDLTGELFFGEGSRLTVL.

This chain links TRBV19 with TRBJ2-1; D is undetermined. Germline CDR1 reads LNHDA; CDR2 reads SQIVND (reference sequence). Trimming shortened V by 3 bases and J by 6 bases, and 21 bases separated the two germline ends. The CDR3 is 17 amino acids. Here the CDR3 reads CASSIPGSPRASNEQFF. CDR3 nucleotide sequence: TGTGCCAGTAGTATTCCGGGCTCGCCAAGAGCCTCCAATGAGCAGTTCTTC.

The table lists this clonotype with a few counts. The chain couples TRBV24-1 to TRBJ2-2, with a tentative D call TRBD1 (6 bases). Germline loops: CDR1 KGHDR, CDR2 SFDVKD. There are 16 residues in the CDR3. Between the trimmed V and J ends, which lost 2 bases and 4 bases, there was a span of 13 bases. The CDR3 DNA sequence: TGTGCCACCAGTGATTACCAGGGGTGGACCACCGGGGAGCTGTTTTTT. The encoded protein is CATSDYQGWTTGELFF.

This sequence joins TRBV5-1 and TRBJ2-3; 10 bases line up with TRBD1. This CDR3 has 15 amino acids. V gave up 5 bases and J gave up 6 bases; unmatched junction bases: 9. Germline V gene sequence: CDR1 SGHRS, CDR2 YFSETQ. CDR3 protein: CASRPGQGIADTQYF. The CDR3 DNA sequence: TGCGCCAGCAGGCCGGGACAGGGGATCGCCGATACGCAGTATTTT.

This clonotype was counted many times. V is TRBV18 and J is TRBJ2-1; 8 bases agree with TRBD2. After removal of 2 bases from V and 0 bases from J, the junction contained 6 bases not matched to a gene. This CDR3 has 17 residues. Germline CDR1 and CDR2: KGHSH and LQKENI. The CDR3 protein is CASSPAGGPSSYNEQFF. As DNA, the CDR3 is TGTGCCAGCTCACCAGCGGGGGGCCCAAGCTCCTACAATGAGCAGTTCTTC.

This clonotype was detected only a few times. This rearrangement joins TRBV3-1 to TRBJ2-2, with D possibly TRBD1 on 6 matching bases. The germline V gene has CDR1 LGHDT and CDR2 YNNKEL (reference sequence). CDR3 size: 17 residues. Trimming pared 6 bases from V and 0 bases from J, leaving 17 bases between. CDR3 sequence reads: CASRSRGSTANTGELFF. CDR3 nucleotide sequence: TGTGCCAGCAGGTCAAGGGGGAGCACCGCGAACACCGGGGAGCTGTTTTTT.

This clonotype appeared a few times. Relative to the germline gene, one junction end is altered; a read error may explain this. The chain has TRBV12-3 or TRBV12-4 and TRBJ2-2, with D possibly matching TRBD2 (5 bases). The CDR3 loop spans 13 amino acids. CDR3 in DNA: TGTGCCAGCAGATTAGACGGGGCCGGGGAGCTGTTTTTT. It is translated as CASRLDGAGELFF.

V and J are TRBV7-2 and TRBJ1-1, with D possibly TRBD1 on 5 matching bases. Germline V CDR1 and CDR2: SGHTA, FQGNSA. Trimming took 2 bases from V and 0 from J, leaving 19 bases between them. The CDR3 sequence is 18 residues long. The CDR3 sequence: CASSLFGTGVRLNTEAFF. CDR3 nucleotides: TGTGCCAGCAGCTTATTTGGAACGGGGGTAAGGCTGAACACTGAAGCTTTCTTT. Using reference TRBV7-2 and TRBJ1-1 for the parts outside the CDR3, the full variable domain is GAGVSQSPSNKVTEKGKDVELRCDPISGHTALYWYRQSLGQGLEFLIYFQGNSAPDKSGLPSDRFSAERTGGSVSTLTIQRTQQEDSAVYLCASSLFGTGVRLNTEAFFGQGTRLTVV.

This clonotype came up a few times. The rearrangement links TRBV6-2 or TRBV6-3 to TRBJ2-7, with D hard to call. This CDR3 is 13 amino acids long. V shed 5 bases and J shed 2 bases, with 10 bases lying between them. Germline V lookup: CDR1 MNHEY, CDR2 SVGEGT. CDR3 in amino acids: CASSTMGPYEQYF. The CDR3 nucleotides are TGTGCCAGCAGTACCATGGGCCCCTACGAGCAGTACTTC.

The chain joins TRBV6-5 to TRBJ2-1; 13 bases are a match to TRBD2. The V gene end was trimmed by 0 bases and the J gene end by 0 bases; junction bases not matched to a gene: 14. Looked up from germline, CDR1 is MNHEY and CDR2 is SVGAGI. The CDR3 runs 22 residues. The CDR3 coding sequence is TGTGCCAGCAGTTACTCGGGGACTAGCGGGATGATAGGCCCCCACTCCTACAATGAGCAGTTCTTC. This encodes CASSYSGTSGMIGPHSYNEQFF.

This chain connects TRBV6-6 to TRBJ1-5; D might be TRBD1 (5 bases). This CDR3 has 15 amino acids. Germline V gene data show CDR1 as MNHNY and CDR2 as SVGAGI (reference sequence). V was cut by 3 bases and J by 7 bases, with 16 bases left in between. In DNA form, the CDR3 reads TGTGCCAGCAGTTATAAGGAGGGGAGGGGCCAGCCCCAGCATTTT. As protein: CASSYKEGRGQPQHF.

The chain uses TRBV12-3 or TRBV12-4 and TRBJ2-7; D gene ambiguous. The CDR3 extends over 17 amino acids. Trimming took off 2 bases at V and 3 bases at J, with 20 bases between the two ends. CDR3 DNA sequence: TGTGCCAGCAGTTTACCTCTTGGTTCTTCTGGTTACTACGAGCAGTACTTC. Amino acids: CASSLPLGSSGYYEQYF.

The table lists this clonotype with a few counts. This sequence joins TRBV10-3 and TRBJ2-7; the match to TRBD2 covers 7 bases. Germline V gene lookup returns CDR1 ENHRY and CDR2 SYGVKD. Trimming took 2 bases from V and 4 from J; bases not matched to a gene: 5. This CDR3 contains 14 residues. CDR3 sequence (DNA): TGTGCCATCAGTGAGAACCCTAGCGGATACGAGCAGTACTTC. Amino acid sequence: CAISENPSGYEQYF.